This passage covers 17 T cell receptor beta chains from one sample sequenced in a study of shared clonotypes between healthy human individuals. Profiling relied on immunoSEQ multiplex PCR, and the TCRdb table lists in-frame clones only, not all of them. Of over 400,000 clones detected, roughly 95% appear once; the ten largest clones hold about 0.068%. Sequenced: naive CD4+ T cells sorted from blood. Subset of the sample: CD45RA+ positively selected. The receptors were sampled from a woman aged 25 to 39 in good health.

V is TRBV19 and J is TRBJ2-5; perhaps TRBD2 as D (5 bases). The length of the CDR3 is 13 residues. V was shortened by 1 base and J by 5 bases, with 8 bases between the two germline ends. Germline V gives CDR1 LNHDA, CDR2 SQIVND (reference sequence). DNA of the CDR3: TGTGCCAGTAGTATAGGAGGGCGGGAGACCCAGTACTTC. This sequence encodes CASSIGGRETQYF. Filled out from reference TRBV19 and TRBJ2-5, the complete variable domain reads DGGITQSPKYLFRKEGQNVTLSCEQNLNHDAMYWYRQDPGQGLRLIYYSQIVNDFQKGDIAEGYSVSREKKESFPLTVTSAQKNPTAFYLCASSIGGRETQYFGPGTRLLVL.

The chain recombines TRBV6-1 with TRBJ2-7, with D possibly matching TRBD1 (7 bases). V lost 4 bases and J lost 0, with 16 bases in between. The germline V gene has CDR1 MNHNS and CDR2 SASEGT. This CDR3 spans 16 amino acids. The CDR3 nucleotides are TGTGCCAGCAGTGGCACCAACAGGGGACTCTCCTACGAGCAGTACTTC. Translated, it gives CASSGTNRGLSYEQYF.

The chain uses TRBV28 and TRBJ2-1; 11 bases fit TRBD2. The CDR3 runs to 15 residues. CDR1 and CDR2 (germline): MDHEN, SYDVKM. The ends lost 8 bases at V and 5 bases at J; junction bases unmatched: 8. The CDR3 nucleotides read TGTGCCAGCGGGGGCGGGACTAGCGGAAACAATGAGCAGTTCTTC. Translated: CASGGGTSGNNEQFF. The whole variable domain, remainder taken from reference TRBV28 and TRBJ2-1, is DVKVTQSSRYLVKRTGEKVFLECVQDMDHENMFWYRQDPGLGLRLIYFSYDVKMKEKGDIPEGYSVSREKKERFSLILESASTNQTSMYLCASGGGTSGNNEQFFGPGTRLTVL.

The V and J genes are TRBV9 and TRBJ2-6; the D is unclear. Germline values: CDR1 SGDLS, CDR2 YYNGEE. The CDR3 is 16 residues long. The ends were cut back, 3 bases at V and 0 bases at J, with 10 bases in the middle. CDR3 protein: CASSADRLSGANVLTF. The CDR3 bases are TGTGCCAGCAGCGCCGACCGTCTCTCTGGGGCCAACGTCCTGACTTTC.

V usage is TRBV5-8 and J usage is TRBJ2-1; tentative D call: TRBD2 (6 bases). The CDR3 covers 15 residues. Trimming took 0 bases from V and 0 from J, leaving 7 bases between them. In germline, CDR1 is SGHTS, CDR2 YDEGEE. DNA of the CDR3: TGTGCCAGCAGCTTGGGCGGGACCTCCTACAATGAGCAGTTCTTC. Its translation: CASSLGGTSYNEQFF. The variable domain in full, with the rest retrieved from reference TRBV5-8 and TRBJ2-1, is EAGVTQSPTHLIKTRGQQATLRCSPISGHTSVYWYQQALGLGLQFLLWYDEGEERNRGNFPPRFSGRQFPNYSSELNVNALELEDSALYLCASSLGGTSYNEQFFGPGTRLTVL.

This rearrangement joins TRBV2 to TRBJ1-5; D is unresolved. With 2 bases removed from V and 11 bases from J, the gap between germline ends came to 13 bases. The CDR3 sequence is 13 residues long. The V gene's germline CDR1 is SNHLY and CDR2 FYNNEI. The DNA of the CDR3 is TGTGCCAGCAGTGAATCCGTGGGTTCGGCCCAGCATTTT. Translating gives CASSESVGSAQHF.

The rearrangement joins TRBV7-3 to TRBJ2-1; 10 positions agree with TRBD2. The germline gives CDR1 SGHTA, CDR2 FQGTGA. The CDR3 contains 15 residues. J lost 7 bases, V lost 3 bases, and 6 bases had no gene match. CDR3 in amino acids: CASSFGSGRGNEQFF. In nucleotides, the CDR3 is TGTGCCAGCAGCTTCGGGAGCGGGAGGGGGAATGAGCAGTTCTTC.

The chain has TRBV6-5 and TRBJ2-7; D gene uncertain. Germline CDR1 reads MNHEY; CDR2 reads SVGAGI. V lost 0 bases and J lost 6, with 9 bases in between. There are 13 residues in the CDR3. The CDR3 reads CASSYSVIREQYF. DNA of the CDR3: TGTGCCAGCAGTTACTCCGTGATCCGCGAGCAGTACTTC.

The chain is built from TRBV7-9 and TRBJ2-2; TRBD2 agrees at 9 bases. This CDR3 contains 17 residues. V lost 1 base and J lost 1; bases outside the gene matches: 4. Germline V gene data show CDR1 as SEHNR and CDR2 as FQNEAQ (reference sequence). The CDR3 DNA is TGTGCCAGCAGCTTAGAGAGGACTAGCGTGAACACCGGGGAGCTGTTTTTT. It translates to CASSLERTSVNTGELFF.

J is TRBJ2-3 and V is TRBV19; TRBD2 matches 15 bases. J lost 5 bases, V lost 5 bases, and 8 bases had no gene match. Germline V CDR1 and CDR2: LNHDA, SQIVND (reference sequence). This CDR3 spans 17 amino acids. This chain's CDR3 is CASSPIWTSGRVDTQYF. In nucleotides, the CDR3 is TGTGCCAGTAGTCCGATTTGGACTAGCGGGAGGGTAGATACGCAGTATTTT. Drawing the rest from reference TRBV19 and TRBJ2-3, the complete variable domain is DGGITQSPKYLFRKEGQNVTLSCEQNLNHDAMYWYRQDPGQGLRLIYYSQIVNDFQKGDIAEGYSVSREKKESFPLTVTSAQKNPTAFYLCASSPIWTSGRVDTQYFGPGTRLTVL.

The CDR3 here is CAQQVRGNTGELFF. Here the CDR3 DNA reads TGTGCCCAGCAGGTTCGGGGAAACACCGGGGAGCTGTTTTTT. The chain couples TRBV2 to TRBJ2-2; weak D call: TRBD2 (5 bases). The ends were cut back, 11 bases at V and 2 bases at J, with 15 bases in the middle. The CDR3 extends over 14 amino acids. Germline V gene data show CDR1 as SNHLY and CDR2 as FYNNEI.

The gene calls are TRBV29-1 and TRBJ2-1; 10 nucleotides line up with TRBD2. The J segment lost 3 bases and the V segment lost 2 bases, leaving 4 bases of the junction unmatched. CDR3 length: 15 residues. CDR1 is SQVTM and CDR2 is ANQGSEA in the germline V gene. The CDR3 bases are TGCAGCGTTGAAAAGCGGGAGGGACACTACAATGAGCAGTTCTTC. Amino acids: CSVEKREGHYNEQFF.

For the CDR3, the DNA is TGTGCCACCTCGGCTAGCGGGAGGGGGAATGAGCAGTTCTTC. It is translated as CATSASGRGNEQFF. The chain carries TRBV7-9 and TRBJ2-1, with 12 bases matching TRBD2. This CDR3 contains 14 residues. Unmatched junction bases numbered 8, after V lost 10 bases and J lost 7 bases. The germline V gene has CDR1 SEHNR and CDR2 FQNEAQ (reference sequence). The full variable domain, completed using reference TRBV7-9 and TRBJ2-1, is DTGVSQNPRHKITKRGQNVTFRCDPISEHNRLYWYRQTLGQGPEFLTYFQNEAQLEKSRLLSDRFSAERPKGSFSTLEIQRTEQGDSAMYLCATSASGRGNEQFFGPGTRLTVL.

V usage is TRBV6-6 and J usage is TRBJ2-3, with 13 positions matching TRBD2. The CDR3 consists of 16 residues. Losses at the gene ends were 5 bases for V and 3 bases for J; bases not matched to a gene: 5. Germline CDR1 and CDR2: MNHNY and SVGAGI (reference sequence). The CDR3 DNA reads TGTGCCAGCAGTCGACTAGCGGGAGGTGGGACAGATACGCAGTATTTT. Its protein is CASSRLAGGGTDTQYF.

This clone was recorded once. This sequence joins TRBV6-5 and TRBJ1-1, with 8 bases that match TRBD1. CDR3 length: 14 residues. Per germline, CDR1 MNHEY and CDR2 SVGAGI. Losses at the gene ends were 2 bases for V and 7 bases for J; bases not matched to a gene: 6. CDR3 in DNA: TGTGCCAGCAGTTACGTCGCAGGGGGCATTGAAGCTTTCTTT. Amino acids: CASSYVAGGIEAFF.

J is TRBJ2-3 and V is TRBV30, with 8 nucleotides matching TRBD1. The CDR3 runs to 14 residues. The V segment lost 2 bases and the J segment 1 base; nucleotides outside the gene matches: 2. Germline V gene data show CDR1 as GTSNPN and CDR2 as SVGIG (reference sequence). CDR3 residues: CAWSSGGGTDTQYF. CDR3 nucleotide sequence: TGTGCCTGGAGTTCAGGGGGCGGCACAGATACGCAGTATTTT.

The genes are TRBV5-1 and TRBJ2-1, with D hard to call. Germline V CDR1 and CDR2: SGHRS, YFSETQ. V shed 7 bases and J shed 5 bases, with 19 bases lying between them. This CDR3 region has 15 residues. CDR3 loop: CASYGTPGFHNEQFF. CDR3 DNA sequence: TGCGCCAGCTACGGAACACCGGGCTTTCACAATGAGCAGTTCTTC.